These 30 T cell receptor beta chains were sequenced from one sample in a study of technical replicates of blood from a handful of donors. Data came from immunoSEQ multiplex PCR; TCRdb stores just in-frame clones and leaves some out. The sample yields about 98,000 clones, 90% to 96% seen once. Source material: T cells isolated from PBMCs. The receptor set was obtained from a human donor in good health.

The chain couples TRBV5-6 to TRBJ2-2, with 7 bases lining up with TRBD1. The V and J ends lost 1 base and 0 bases, in that order; junction bases with no gene match: 3. The germline gives CDR1 SGHDT, CDR2 YYEEEE. This CDR3 spans 16 amino acids. Written as DNA, the CDR3 is TGTGCCAGCAGCTTGAGGACAGGTACGAACACCGGGGAGCTGTTTTTT. It encodes CASSLRTGTNTGELFF.

The chain joins TRBV14 to TRBJ2-3; no clear D. V dropped 1 base and J dropped 0 bases, with 11 bases sitting between them. The CDR3 covers 16 residues. The germline gives CDR1 SGHDN, CDR2 FVKESK. The CDR3 reads CASSQGAFPSTDTQYF. The CDR3 nucleotides read TGTGCCAGCAGCCAAGGGGCATTTCCTAGCACAGATACGCAGTATTTT.

The V and J genes are TRBV27 and TRBJ1-6; D is uncertain. The CDR3 extends over 15 amino acids. The V end was cut by 6 bases, the J end by 0 bases, with 9 bases between. Germline V lookup: CDR1 MNHEY, CDR2 SMNVEV (reference sequence). CDR3 residues: CASRPGSSYNSPLHF. CDR3 sequence (DNA): TGTGCCAGCAGGCCGGGGAGCTCCTATAATTCACCCCTCCACTTT.

The gene calls are TRBV19 and TRBJ2-1; weak D call: TRBD2 (5 bases). CDR1 is LNHDA, CDR2 SQIVND, per germline (reference sequence). The CDR3 consists of 18 residues. The V and J ends lost 8 bases and 1 base respectively, with 24 bases between them. CDR3 region: CASGMRSPSEGSYNEQFF. The DNA of the CDR3 is TGTGCCAGTGGAATGCGATCACCCTCCGAGGGTTCCTACAATGAGCAGTTCTTC.

V gene TRBV29-1 combines with J gene TRBJ2-3; 12 bases are shared with TRBD2. The CDR3 has 17 residues. The trim removed 1 base at V and 5 bases at J, leaving 10 bases unmatched. Germline V gene lookup returns CDR1 SQVTM and CDR2 ANQGSEA. The chain's CDR3 is CSVEGRPSGRAEDTQYF. The CDR3 bases are TGCAGCGTTGAAGGTCGGCCTAGCGGGAGGGCCGAAGATACGCAGTATTTT.

The chain recombines TRBV7-8 with TRBJ1-5; D remains unclear. V dropped 1 base and J dropped 7 bases, with 5 bases sitting between them. There are 12 residues in the CDR3. Germline lookup yields CDR1 SGHVS and CDR2 FQNEAQ. The CDR3 DNA reads TGTGCCAGCAGCTTAGTGGGCCAGCCCCAGCATTTT. This sequence encodes CASSLVGQPQHF.

The chain couples TRBV5-4 to TRBJ1-4; D is unresolved. This CDR3 spans 16 amino acids. The germline gives CDR1 SGHNT, CDR2 YYREEE (reference sequence). Trimming left V 1 base short and J 0 bases short, with 10 bases between. Here the CDR3 reads CASSLFGLATNEKLFF. CDR3 bases: TGTGCCAGCAGCTTGTTTGGCCTAGCAACTAATGAAAAACTGTTTTTT.

The chain's CDR3 is CASTGTGHLTFF. The CDR3 DNA sequence: TGTGCCAGCACGGGAACGGGACATTTGACTTTCTTT. The chain couples TRBV11-3 to TRBJ1-1, with D possibly TRBD1 on 6 matching bases. Trimming removed 7 bases from V and 12 bases from J, with 18 bases in between. Germline values: CDR1 SGHNT, CDR2 YENEEA. The CDR3 sequence is 12 residues long. The variable domain in full, with the rest retrieved from reference TRBV11-3 and TRBJ1-1, is EAGVVQSPRYKIIEKKQPVAFWCNPISGHNTLYWYLQNLGQGPELLIRYENEEAVDDSQLPKDRFSAERLKGVDSTLKIQPAELGDSAVYLCASTGTGHLTFFGQGTRLTVV.

V usage is TRBV28 and J usage is TRBJ2-7, with 11 bases aligning to TRBD1. CDR1 is MDHEN, CDR2 SYDVKM, per germline. The trim removed 4 bases at V and 4 bases at J, leaving 3 bases unmatched. The CDR3 runs 14 residues. CDR3 residues: CASSSGTGGYEQYF. The CDR3 region has the DNA TGTGCCAGCAGTTCCGGGACAGGGGGGTACGAGCAGTACTTC.

The chain combines TRBV9 with TRBJ1-4; TRBD1 matches at 8 bases. CDR3 size: 14 residues. Germline-derived CDR1 and CDR2 are SGDLS and YYNGEE. V lost 3 bases and J lost 7; bases outside the gene matches: 5. The CDR3 DNA sequence: TGTGCCAGCAGCGGACAGGGGCAGAGTGAAAAACTGTTTTTT. Translation: CASSGQGQSEKLFF.

The chain has TRBV7-8 and TRBJ2-3, with D possibly TRBD1 on 5 matching bases. Trimming pared 5 bases from V and 0 bases from J, leaving 18 bases between. This CDR3 contains 17 residues. CDR1 and CDR2 (germline): SGHVS, FQNEAQ. The CDR3 spells CASSRRQGATSTDTQYF. In nucleotides, the CDR3 is TGTGCCAGCAGCCGACGCCAAGGGGCTACTAGCACAGATACGCAGTATTTT. The full variable domain, completed using reference TRBV7-8 and TRBJ2-3, is GAGVSQSPRYKVAKRGQDVALRCDPISGHVSLFWYQQALGQGPEFLTYFQNEAQLDKSGLPSDRFFAERPEGSVSTLKIQRTQQEDSAVYLCASSRRQGATSTDTQYFGPGTRLTVL.

The V call is TRBV10-1, the J call TRBJ2-1; D is possibly TRBD1 (6 bases). Germline-derived CDR1 and CDR2 are WNHNN and SYGVQD (reference sequence). The CDR3 totals 14 residues. The V gene lost 7 bases and the J gene lost 3 bases, with 13 bases spanning the gap. The CDR3 is CASTPGAHYNEQFF. The DNA for the CDR3 is TGCGCCAGCACGCCAGGGGCCCACTACAATGAGCAGTTCTTC.

This chain joins TRBV18 and TRBJ2-5; D might be TRBD2 (5 bases). This CDR3 has 15 amino acids. Trimming pared 6 bases from V and 2 bases from J, leaving 16 bases between. Looked up from germline, CDR1 is KGHSH and CDR2 is LQKENI. The CDR3 DNA is TGTGCCAGCTCCCCCGTTGACGGCGGGCAAGAGACCCAGTACTTC. This translates into CASSPVDGGQETQYF.

The chain recombines TRBV6-5 with TRBJ2-7; 9 bases match TRBD1. This CDR3 is 14 amino acids long. Germline assignment: CDR1 MNHEY and CDR2 SVGAGI. The V segment lost 0 bases and the J segment 6 bases; nucleotides outside the gene matches: 3. The chain's CDR3 is CASSYSGTGFEQYF. In nucleotides, the CDR3 is TGTGCCAGCAGTTACTCCGGGACAGGGTTCGAGCAGTACTTC.

This chain joins TRBV19 and TRBJ2-7; TRBD1 aligns across 12 bases. The V gene end was trimmed by 7 bases and the J gene end by 7 bases; junction bases not matched to a gene: 11. Germline-derived CDR1 and CDR2 are LNHDA and SQIVND (reference sequence). The CDR3 loop spans 15 amino acids. Written as DNA, the CDR3 is TGTGCCAGTACTACCGGGACAGGGGGCTCGCGGGAGCAGTACTTC. Its protein product is CASTTGTGGSREQYF. The complete variable domain, with remaining parts taken from reference TRBV19 and TRBJ2-7, reads DGGITQSPKYLFRKEGQNVTLSCEQNLNHDAMYWYRQDPGQGLRLIYYSQIVNDFQKGDIAEGYSVSREKKESFPLTVTSAQKNPTAFYLCASTTGTGGSREQYFGPGTRLTVT.

The chain couples TRBV9 to TRBJ2-4, with TRBD2 identical over 10 bases. Germline V gene lookup returns CDR1 SGDLS and CDR2 YYNGEE. The CDR3 runs to 14 residues. The trim removed 0 bases at V and 11 bases at J, leaving 5 bases unmatched. CDR3 DNA sequence: TGTGCCAGCAGCGTAGATGTGAGCGGGAGGGTTCAGTACTTC. Translated: CASSVDVSGRVQYF.

Comment on this clone: Compared with germline, one end of the junction differs, possibly owing to a read error. This chain uses TRBV7-7 with TRBJ2-7; the D gene is possibly TRBD2 (7 bases). The CDR3 runs 13 residues. The V gene's germline CDR1 is SSHAT and CDR2 FNYEAQ (reference sequence). CDR3 in DNA: TGTGCTAGCAGCTTTTCGGGGGGCGGCGAGCAGTACTTC. Its translation is CASSFSGGGEQYF.

The chain couples TRBV10-1 to TRBJ2-7, with D tentatively TRBD1 (6 bases). CDR3 size: 15 residues. Germline V lookup: CDR1 WNHNN, CDR2 SYGVQD (reference sequence). Deletions cut 2 bases from V and 1 base from J, with 12 bases between. CDR3 sequence (DNA): TGCGCCAGCAGTGAGGGTAGGGGGAGTTCCTACGAGCAGTACTTC. Amino acid sequence: CASSEGRGSSYEQYF.

V is TRBV2 and J is TRBJ1-2; 8 nucleotides line up with TRBD1. The CDR3 has 12 amino acids. The ends lost 5 bases at V and 6 bases at J; junction bases unmatched: 2. CDR1 and CDR2 from the germline V gene are SNHLY and FYNNEI. Here the CDR3 DNA reads TGTGCCAGCAGTTTGGGACAGGATGGCTACACCTTC. Residues: CASSLGQDGYTF.

This clone was observed a handful of times. The chain has TRBV9 and TRBJ1-1; a possible D gene is TRBD1 (6 bases). This CDR3 contains 14 residues. In germline, CDR1 is SGDLS, CDR2 YYNGEE. Trimming took 0 bases from V and 1 from J, leaving 7 bases between them. The CDR3 DNA reads as TGTGCCAGCAGCGTAGAGGGGGAGAACACTGAAGCTTTCTTT. Encoded protein: CASSVEGENTEAFF.

V is TRBV7-2 and J is TRBJ2-1; possible D gene TRBD1, 6 bases. V shed 2 bases and J shed 10 bases, with 15 bases lying between them. CDR3 size: 14 residues. Germline V CDR1 and CDR2: SGHTA, FQGNSA. CDR3 amino acids: CASSLIWGDREQFF. The CDR3 DNA reads TGTGCCAGCAGCTTAATCTGGGGAGACAGGGAGCAGTTCTTC.

The rearrangement uses TRBV2 and TRBJ1-5; TRBD1 matches 7 bases. CDR3 length equals 16 residues. V lost 8 bases and J lost 2; bases outside the gene matches: 12. CDR1 is SNHLY, CDR2 FYNNEI, per germline. CDR3: CASGNPQGKGNQPQHF. In nucleotides, the CDR3 is TGTGCCAGCGGAAACCCACAGGGGAAGGGCAATCAGCCCCAGCATTTT.

The chain employs TRBV27 and TRBJ2-3, with 7 positions matching TRBD1. Germline-derived CDR1 and CDR2 are MNHEY and SMNVEV (reference sequence). The ends lost 5 bases at V and 5 bases at J; junction bases unmatched: 13. CDR3 length equals 16 residues. The CDR3 reads CASSPLTGVGQDTQYF. CDR3 nucleotides: TGTGCCAGCAGTCCCTTAACAGGGGTAGGGCAAGATACGCAGTATTTT.

The rearrangement uses TRBV11-2 and TRBJ2-7; possible D gene TRBD2, 7 bases. The CDR3 is 15 amino acids. Trimming took 5 bases from V and 4 from J, leaving 18 bases between them. In germline, CDR1 is SGHAT, CDR2 FQNNGV. CDR3 in DNA: TGTGCCAGCAGCCCGATTGGAGGGAGGGGGTACGAGCAGTACTTC. As protein: CASSPIGGRGYEQYF.

The chain recombines TRBV7-9 with TRBJ1-1; no firm D call. CDR1 and CDR2 (germline): SEHNR, FQNEAQ (reference sequence). Trimming took off 5 bases at V and 0 bases at J, with 13 bases between the two ends. The CDR3 length is 15 residues. DNA of the CDR3: TGTGCCAGCAGCCCGGTCCTCTTTATGAACACTGAAGCTTTCTTT. This translates into CASSPVLFMNTEAFF.

The genes are TRBV7-8 and TRBJ2-7; 10 positions agree with TRBD2. Trimming cost V 1 base and J 6 bases; bases outside gene matches: 6. Per the germline V gene, CDR1 is SGHVS and CDR2 is FQNEAQ. This CDR3 is built from 15 residues. As DNA, the CDR3 is TGTGCCAGCAGCTTAGGGGCTAGCGGGGGTGTCGAGCAGTACTTC. Encoded protein: CASSLGASGGVEQYF.

This clone has a single count. The chain uses TRBV9 and TRBJ2-3; maybe TRBD2 (6 bases). CDR1 and CDR2 (germline): SGDLS, YYNGEE. The CDR3 is 19 residues long. V lost 3 bases and J lost 0, with 23 bases in between. The CDR3 region has the DNA TGTGCCAGCAGCGCCCGAGGGAGGCCCCAATCCTATAGCACAGATACGCAGTATTTT. It codes for CASSARGRPQSYSTDTQYF.

This rearrangement joins TRBV5-6 to TRBJ2-1; 7 bases agree with TRBD2. CDR1 is SGHDT and CDR2 is YYEEEE in the germline V gene. The V gene end was trimmed by 3 bases and the J gene end by 10 bases; junction bases not matched to a gene: 16. The CDR3 runs to 16 residues. The chain's CDR3 is CASSSGGAGPRGEQFF. The CDR3 nucleotides read TGTGCCAGCAGCTCCGGGGGAGCGGGACCTCGAGGGGAGCAGTTCTTC.

This clone was observed once. The chain uses TRBV29-1 and TRBJ2-1, with 7 bases lining up with TRBD1. Germline CDR1 SQVTM, CDR2 ANQGSEA. This CDR3 contains 13 residues. V lost 6 bases and J lost 9; bases outside the gene matches: 11. Here the CDR3 DNA reads TGCAGCGTCCAGACAGGGCTTAGCCCTGAGCAGTTCTTC. The encoded protein is CSVQTGLSPEQFF.

This CDR3 is CASSPGLLNEQFF. The CDR3 DNA follows: TGTGCCAGCAGCCCGGGACTGCTTAATGAGCAGTTCTTC. The V and J genes are TRBV7-9 and TRBJ2-1; possible D gene TRBD2, 6 bases. Germline loops: CDR1 SEHNR, CDR2 FQNEAQ (reference sequence). Trimming took off 5 bases at V and 7 bases at J, with 12 bases between the two ends. The CDR3 sequence is 13 residues long.